What follows are 12 T cell receptor beta chains derived from one specimen sequenced in a study of read filtering for tumor transcriptome and immune sequencing. The library was built from about 0.4 ug RNA with molecular barcoded adaptors for alpha/delta and beta/gamma chains. TCRdb ran MiXCR on the reads and lists one entry per CDR3 protein. The data contain about 61,000 distinct CDR3 sequences, around 21% of them singletons. Sequenced sample: a population of CD138-negative cells sorted from bone marrow. The receptors stem from a donor over 35 with multiple myeloma.

Regarding this clonotype: This may be a read error, as it is one base from a much larger clone. This chain links TRBV20-1 with TRBJ2-3; TRBD1 matches 10 bases. Germline values: CDR1 DFQATT, CDR2 SNEGSKA (reference sequence). The CDR3 consists of 14 residues. V gave up 6 bases and J gave up 1 base; unmatched junction bases: 4. CDR3 protein: CSARTGGGTDTQYF. The CDR3 DNA follows: TGCAGTGCAAGGACAGGGGGTGGCACAGATACGCAGTATTTT.

The chain links TRBV5-1 to TRBJ2-5; tentative D call: TRBD2 (6 bases). Germline CDR1 and CDR2: SGHRS and YFSETQ. The CDR3 has 15 amino acids. Trimming shortened V by 5 bases and J by 5 bases, and 19 bases separated the two germline ends. The CDR3 nucleotides read TGCGCCAGCAGGCGGGACGGCGGAGATTCCGAGACCCAGTACTTC. Its translation: CASRRDGGDSETQYF.

With regard to this clonotype: A far more abundant clone sits one base away, making this likely a read error. The chain recombines TRBV27 with TRBJ2-1, with 9 bases lining up with TRBD2. The junction had 12 bases not matched to a gene; V was cut back by 5 bases and J by 10 bases. This CDR3 region has 15 residues. CDR1 is MNHEY and CDR2 is SMNVEV in the germline V gene (reference sequence). The CDR3 sequence: CASSPSAGGPYEQFF. The CDR3 nucleotides read TGTGCCAGCAGTCCCTCCGCGGGAGGGCCGTACGAGCAGTTCTTC.

This clonotype was detected ten times or more. The V gene is TRBV7-9, the J gene TRBJ2-1; no clear D. V was clipped by 1 base and J by 6 bases, with 7 bases between them. CDR3 length equals 13 residues. The germline CDR1 and CDR2 sequences are SEHNR and FQNEAQ (reference sequence). The CDR3 loop reads CASSLVQFNEQFF. In DNA form, the CDR3 reads TGTGCCAGCAGCTTAGTGCAGTTCAATGAGCAGTTCTTC.

This clonotype was detected ten times or more. The chain is built from TRBV20-1 and TRBJ2-7, with D unresolved. The V end lost 3 bases, the J end lost 3 bases, and 6 bases lay between the germline ends. Germline CDR1 reads DFQATT; CDR2 reads SNEGSKA (reference sequence). This CDR3 is built from 11 residues. CDR3 bases: TGCAGTGCTAGGATAAGCTACGAGCAGTACTTC. Protein product: CSARISYEQYF.

This clonotype came up many times. V gene TRBV6-5 combines with J gene TRBJ2-3; unclear D gene. Germline assignment: CDR1 MNHEY and CDR2 SVGAGI. The CDR3 is made up of 14 amino acids. Between the trimmed V and J ends, which lost 7 bases and 0 bases, there was a span of 11 bases. CDR3 DNA sequence: TGTGCCAGCACCCTGGGTAGAAGCACAGATACGCAGTATTTT. It specifies CASTLGRSTDTQYF.

This clonotype is labeled medium-sized. The chain has TRBV3-1 and TRBJ2-1; D is undetermined. The germline V and J ends were trimmed by 4 bases and 6 bases, with 13 bases remaining between them. CDR1 and CDR2 from the germline V gene are LGHDT and YNNKEL (reference sequence). CDR3 length equals 14 residues. CDR3 in amino acids: CASSPEARANEQFF. CDR3 DNA sequence: TGTGCCAGCAGCCCAGAGGCCCGTGCCAATGAGCAGTTCTTC.

This clonotype was counted at least ten times. The chain couples TRBV29-1 to TRBJ2-1, with 11 bases aligning to TRBD2. The CDR3 contains 12 residues. Germline CDR1 is SQVTM and CDR2 is ANQGSEA. The V and J ends lost 4 bases and 10 bases, in that order; junction bases with no gene match: 3. The CDR3 loop is CSVGTSGSEQFF. DNA of the CDR3: TGCAGCGTTGGGACTAGCGGGTCCGAGCAGTTCTTC.

This clonotype was found many times. The V and J genes are TRBV24-1 and TRBJ2-6; perhaps TRBD1 as D (6 bases). In germline, CDR1 is KGHDR, CDR2 SFDVKD. The CDR3 is made up of 20 amino acids. Trimming cost V 4 bases and J 0 bases, with 21 bases left between them. CDR3 sequence (DNA): TGTGCCACCAGTGACCGGGACACCTATCCCCGTAACTCTGGGGCCAACGTCCTGACTTTC. As protein: CATSDRDTYPRNSGANVLTF.

This clonotype was detected many times. DNA of the CDR3: TGTGCCAGCAGTTCTATTCCCATGCAGGTTTCACCCCTCCACTTT. This encodes CASSSIPMQVSPLHF. The V and J genes are TRBV28 and TRBJ1-6, with D unclear. This CDR3 has 15 amino acids. From germline, CDR1 is MDHEN and CDR2 SYDVKM. The V end was cut by 4 bases, the J end by 9 bases, with 16 bases between.

The sample holds many counts of this clonotype. This chain uses TRBV3-1 with TRBJ1-2; no reliable D call. The CDR3 covers 14 residues. The V end lost 2 bases, the J end lost 6 bases, and 13 bases lay between the germline ends. The germline CDR1 and CDR2 sequences are LGHDT and YNNKEL (reference sequence). CDR3 bases: TGTGCCAGCAGCCAACCTTCGTCAGGAGATGGCTACACCTTC. As protein: CASSQPSSGDGYTF.

This clonotype was seen many times. The chain recombines TRBV27 with TRBJ1-5; 7 bases map to TRBD1. The CDR3 is made up of 15 amino acids. Germline CDR1 is MNHEY and CDR2 is SMNVEV (reference sequence). The V and J ends lost 4 bases and 3 bases, in that order; junction bases with no gene match: 6. The CDR3 spells CASSSDRENNQPQHF. CDR3 DNA sequence: TGTGCCAGCAGTTCAGACAGGGAGAACAATCAGCCCCAGCATTTT.